This T cell receptor beta chain was recovered during a study of low-dose radiotherapy and immunotherapy resistance in tumors. This clonotype was seen many times. The CDR3 has 13 residues. Germline CDR1 reads SQVTM; CDR2 reads ANQGSEA. Trimming pared 2 bases from V and 2 bases from J, leaving 7 bases between. With a V-primer adapter and a constant-region primer, TCRs were amplified for about 19 PCR cycles. One entry per CDR3 protein results from TCRdb running MiXCR on the reads. Counted here are about 50,000 distinct CDR3 sequences, about 11% occurring once; the ten biggest clones make up roughly 6.2%. Noted time point: before trial treatment.

This chain uses TRBV29-1 with TRBJ2-1; D is tentatively TRBD1 or TRBD2 (5 bases each). The sequence derives from a female donor with ovarian cancer. Material: PBMCs, obtained before treatment. The CDR3 sequence is CSVELGAYNEQFF. The CDR3 region has the DNA TGCAGCGTTGAATTGGGGGCCTACAATGAGCAGTTCTTC.